Listed below are T cell receptor beta chains from one sample, sequenced in a study of glioma-infiltrating T cells after dendritic cell vaccination. Method: immunoSEQ multiplex PCR; TCRdb's copy keeps in-frame clones and lacks some. This repertoire shows over 80,000 clones, around nine tenths found once; its top ten account for roughly 3.2%. Sequenced here: blood, sampled before dendritic cell vaccination. These receptors were collected from a human donor with glioblastoma. Both conserved end residues are part of each CDR3. The order of the fields is V gene, D gene, clone size, J gene, CDR3 protein, CDR3 DNA. A D gene is named only where the DNA matches it firmly. Part of the rows lack a size; the others show once, few, many or a class for expanded clones.

TRBV29-1	NA	NA	TRBJ2-7	CSAAGSSYEQYF	TGCAGCGCCGCAGGCAGCTCCTACGAGCAGTACTTC
TRBV28	TRBD1	NA	TRBJ1-2	CATQQGAEGYTF	TGTGCCACCCAACAGGGGGCGGAGGGCTACACCTTC
TRBV30	TRBD1	NA	TRBJ2-5	CAWRRGRASPETQYF	TGTGCCTGGAGAAGGGGGCGGGCGTCCCCAGAGACCCAGTACTTC
TRBV27	TRBD1	NA	TRBJ1-5	CASSPGTGDNQPQHF	TGTGCCAGCAGTCCCGGGACAGGGGATAATCAGCCCCAGCATTTT
TRBV7-9	TRBD1	once	TRBJ1-1	CASSHRDRGMNTEAFF	TGTGCCAGCAGCCACCGGGACAGGGGGATGAACACTGAAGCTTTCTTT
TRBV19	TRBD1	NA	TRBJ2-3	CASTLGGGTDTQYF	TGTGCCAGTACCCTAGGGGGCGGAACAGATACGCAGTATTTT
TRBV6-5	NA	NA	TRBJ2-2	CASSYSKERVTGELFF	TGTGCCAGCAGTTACTCGAAAGAGCGGGTAACCGGGGAGCTGTTTTTT
TRBV6-6	TRBD1	once	TRBJ1-2	CASSRGTGSYGYTF	TGTGCCAGCAGTAGAGGGACAGGGAGCTATGGCTACACCTTC
TRBV18	TRBD1	NA	TRBJ2-7	CASSPRQGAAYEQYF	TGTGCCAGCTCACCCCGACAGGGGGCCGCCTACGAGCAGTACTTC
TRBV7-9	NA	NA	TRBJ1-2	CASSLARGGYGYTF	TGTGCCAGCAGCTTAGCGCGAGGGGGCTATGGCTACACCTTC
TRBV15	NA	NA	TRBJ1-1	CATSRDLNPGAFF	TGTGCCACCAGCAGAGATCTTAACCCCGGGGCTTTCTTT
TRBV5-1	NA	NA	TRBJ2-1	CASSPLSYNEQFF	TGCGCCAGCAGCCCGCTATCCTACAATGAGCAGTTCTTC
TRBV7-9	NA	NA	TRBJ1-1	CASSDRWRQEAFF	TGTGCCAGCAGCGATAGATGGAGACAGGAAGCTTTCTTT
TRBV6-1	TRBD1	few	TRBJ1-1	CASTGGIMNTEAFF	TGTGCCAGTACAGGGGGTATCATGAACACTGAAGCTTTCTTT
TRBV5-4	NA	NA	TRBJ1-1	CASSMDSLLNTEAFF	TGTGCCAGCAGCATGGACAGCTTATTGAACACTGAAGCTTTCTTT
TRBV6-1	TRBD1	NA	TRBJ1-3	CASSERWRGQSGNTIYF	TGTGCCAGCAGTGAAAGGTGGAGGGGGCAATCTGGAAACACCATATATTTT
TRBV5-1	NA	NA	TRBJ1-6	CASSFQNSPLHF	TGCGCCAGCAGCTTCCAGAATTCCCCCCTCCACTTT
TRBV2	TRBD1	NA	TRBJ1-4	CASSGDRGGNEKLFF	TGTGCCAGCAGTGGGGACAGGGGGGGGAATGAAAAACTGTTTTTT
TRBV5-1	TRBD2	once	TRBJ2-7	CASSLLSSGGDSYEQYF	TGCGCCAGCAGCTTGTTGTCTAGCGGGGGCGATTCCTACGAGCAGTACTTC
TRBV5-1	NA	NA	TRBJ2-5	CASSTPPGGETQYF	TGCGCCAGCAGCACGCCTCCGGGTGGAGAGACCCAGTACTTC
TRBV28	TRBD1	NA	TRBJ1-5	CASSRNRDRNQPQHF	TGTGCCAGCAGTCGAAACCGGGACAGAAATCAGCCCCAGCATTTT
TRBV27	TRBD1	NA	TRBJ2-7	CASSFGQGIDEQYF	TGTGCCAGCAGTTTTGGACAGGGGATCGACGAGCAGTACTTC
TRBV6-6	NA	NA	TRBJ1-6	CATRSGQSPLHF	TGTGCCACCAGGTCAGGGCAGTCACCCCTCCACTTT
TRBV10-3	TRBD2	NA	TRBJ2-3	CAIRPGLAGVSTDTQYF	TGTGCCATCAGACCAGGACTAGCGGGAGTAAGCACAGATACGCAGTATTTT
TRBV7-2	NA	once	TRBJ1-1	CASSSAVGTPAFF	TGTGCCAGCAGCTCGGCGGTGGGGACACCGGCTTTCTTT
TRBV5-4	NA	NA	TRBJ2-2	CASSLDSRDSAYTGELFF	TGTGCCAGCAGCTTGGATAGCCGGGACTCTGCTTACACCGGGGAGCTGTTTTTT
TRBV18	NA	NA	TRBJ2-4	CASSPVLAKNIQYF	TGTGCCAGCTCACCCGTTCTAGCCAAAAACATTCAGTACTTC
TRBV7-2	NA	NA	TRBJ2-7	CASSPSPGYEQYF	TGTGCCAGCAGCCCCTCCCCCGGGTACGAGCAGTACTTC
TRBV20-1	NA	NA	TRBJ2-5	CSAILEETQYF	TGCAGTGCTATTCTGGAGGAGACCCAGTACTTC
TRBV4-2	TRBD2	NA	TRBJ2-1	CASSQEVVAGGKDEQFF	TGTGCCAGCAGCCAAGAGGTCGTAGCGGGAGGGAAGGATGAGCAGTTCTTC
TRBV10-2	NA	NA	TRBJ1-2	CASSDGSAGPVGGYTF	TGCGCCAGCAGTGATGGCTCGGCAGGGCCGGTCGGAGGCTACACCTTC
TRBV7-2	NA	NA	TRBJ1-5	CASSQDNQPQHF	TGTGCCAGCAGTCAGGACAATCAGCCCCAGCATTTT
TRBV5-6	TRBD1	few	TRBJ2-7	CASSRGQGRNEQYF	TGTGCCAGCAGCCGGGGACAGGGGCGCAACGAGCAGTACTTC
TRBV18	NA	NA	TRBJ2-3	CASSTTSSSTDTQYF	TGTGCCAGCTCAACGACTAGTTCTAGCACAGATACGCAGTATTTT
TRBV4-1	NA	NA	TRBJ1-1	CASSQALQGSSTEAFF	TGCGCCAGCAGCCAAGCACTACAGGGTTCAAGCACTGAAGCTTTCTTT
TRBV2	TRBD2	NA	TRBJ2-1	CASRRLAGDEQFF	TGTGCCAGCAGACGACTAGCGGGCGATGAGCAGTTCTTC
TRBV15	TRBD1	few	TRBJ1-6	CATSRDPGTGASPLHF	TGTGCCACCAGCAGAGATCCCGGGACAGGGGCCTCACCCCTCCACTTT
TRBV6-4	TRBD2	NA	TRBJ2-1	CASSDTSGGYNEQFF	TGTGCCAGCAGTGACACTAGCGGGGGTTACAATGAGCAGTTCTTC
TRBV5-1	NA	NA	TRBJ1-1	CASSSGGSEAFF	TGCGCCAGCAGCTCGGGAGGTTCTGAAGCTTTCTTT
TRBV7-2	TRBD2	NA	TRBJ2-5	CASSYRRGGWETQYF	TGTGCCAGCAGCTATCGACGGGGGGGCTGGGAGACCCAGTACTTC
TRBV18	NA	NA	TRBJ2-1	CASSPLKLTSYNEQFF	TGTGCCAGCTCCCCCTTGAAGCTAACCTCCTACAATGAGCAGTTCTTC
TRBV11-3	TRBD2	NA	TRBJ2-1	CASSSGLVQFF	TGTGCCAGCAGTTCCGGACTAGTCCAGTTCTTC
TRBV6-5	NA	NA	TRBJ1-6	CASSQQGLSSPLHF	TGTGCCAGCAGCCAGCAGGGGTTGAGTTCACCCCTCCACTTT
TRBV13	TRBD1	NA	TRBJ2-3	CASSLHPGQGTDTQYF	TGTGCCAGCAGCTTACACCCCGGACAGGGAACAGATACGCAGTATTTT
TRBV4-1	TRBD1	NA	TRBJ1-1	CASSQGTGDSYTEAFF	TGCGCCAGCAGCCAAGGGACAGGGGATTCGTACACTGAAGCTTTCTTT
TRBV6-1	TRBD1	NA	TRBJ2-6	CASSEELRTGGLLSAGANVLTF	TGTGCCAGCAGTGAAGAATTACGGACAGGGGGTTTATTGAGTGCTGGGGCCAACGTCCTGACTTTC
TRBV6-1	TRBD1	NA	TRBJ1-1	CASSADRGNTEAFF	TGTGCCAGCAGTGCTGACAGGGGGAATACTGAAGCTTTCTTT
TRBV6-5	NA	NA	TRBJ2-7	CASSPDRFLSYEQYF	TGTGCCAGCAGTCCCGACAGGTTCCTCTCCTACGAGCAGTACTTC
TRBV30	TRBD1	NA	TRBJ2-3	CAWRRDRGVDTQYF	TGTGCCTGGCGCCGGGACAGGGGGGTAGATACGCAGTATTTT
TRBV6-6	NA	NA	TRBJ2-7	CASSSLTSTYEQYF	TGTGCCAGCAGTTCTTTAACTAGTACCTACGAGCAGTACTTC
TRBV5-1	NA	NA	TRBJ2-7	CASSLDLSGQGSSEQYF	TGCGCCAGCAGCTTGGACTTATCAGGGCAAGGCTCTTCCGAGCAGTACTTC
TRBV10-1	NA	NA	TRBJ1-4	CASSGGPGGEKLFF	TGCGCCAGCAGCGGGGGACCAGGAGGTGAAAAACTGTTTTTT
TRBV7-6	TRBD2	NA	TRBJ2-7	CASSLAGLAGALTYEQYF	TGTGCCAGCAGCTTAGCGGGGCTAGCGGGGGCCCTTACCTACGAGCAGTACTTC
TRBV6-6	TRBD1	once	TRBJ1-1	CASRGQPNSGAFF	TGTGCCAGCCGGGGACAGCCTAATTCCGGAGCTTTCTTT
TRBV10-3	NA	NA	TRBJ2-7	CAISVNAGRSEQYF	TGTGCCATCAGTGTGAATGCGGGAAGAAGCGAGCAGTACTTC
TRBV2	TRBD2	NA	TRBJ2-3	CASKGGTSGGFDTQYF	TGTGCCAGCAAGGGTGGAACTAGCGGGGGTTTTGATACGCAGTATTTT
TRBV5-6	TRBD1	NA	TRBJ1-5	CASSFGTGVDQPQHF	TGTGCCAGCAGCTTCGGGACAGGGGTGGATCAGCCCCAGCATTTT